Listed below are T cell receptor beta chains from one sample, sequenced in a study of OX40 agonist ivuxolimab in advanced cancers. Method: immunoSEQ multiplex PCR; TCRdb's copy keeps in-frame clones and lacks some. Among about 59,000 clones listed, less than 95% were seen once. The sequenced sample was CD4+ or CD8+ T cells sorted from blood, obtained in a trial of the OX40 agonist ivuxolimab. These TCRs come from an adult with an advanced solid tumor such as melanoma, head and neck, liver or kidney cancer. Both conserved end residues are part of each CDR3. The D gene is left open where the match is weak. The size entry is marked missing in some rows and otherwise reads once, few, many or a size class.

>TRBJ2-3|.|TRBD2|18|TRBV6-1
CASSEPSGAGDGTDTQYF
TGTGCCAGCAGTGAACCTAGCGGGGCCGGAGATGGCACAGATACGCAGTATTTT
>TRBJ2-7|.|.|13|TRBV19
CASSVDQGYEQYF
TGTGCCAGTAGTGTCGATCAGGGTTACGAGCAGTACTTC
>TRBJ2-5|.|.|13|TRBV6-1
CASRVQGEETQYF
TGTGCCAGCAGGGTTCAGGGTGAGGAGACCCAGTACTTC
>TRBJ2-1|.|.|15|TRBV18
CASSPVGTMGNEQFF
TGTGCCAGCTCACCGGTTGGGACAATGGGCAATGAGCAGTTCTTC
>TRBJ2-7|.|.|14|TRBV11-3
CASSLPGRTYEQYF
TGTGCCAGCAGCTTACCGGGGCGTACCTACGAGCAGTACTTC
>TRBJ1-3|.|TRBD1|24|TRBV7-3
CASSLTRGFGRSRDRGDSGNTIYF
TGTGCCAGCAGCTTAACACGGGGGTTTGGTCGAAGCCGCGACAGGGGGGACTCTGGAAACACCATATATTTT
>TRBJ2-1|.|.|14|TRBV6-5
CASSYSPGYNEQFF
TGTGCCAGCAGTTACTCGCCGGGGTACAATGAGCAGTTCTTC
>TRBJ1-4|once|.|15|TRBV9
CASSGVGSSDEKLFF
TGTGCCAGCAGCGGTGTCGGTAGCTCTGATGAAAAACTGTTTTTT
>TRBJ2-2|medium-sized|.|18|TRBV4-2
CASSQVQTDGFNTGELFF
TGTGCCAGCAGCCAAGTTCAGACGGACGGATTCAACACCGGGGAGCTGTTTTTT
>TRBJ2-7|.|.|14|TRBV11-3
CASSLGAVPNEQYF
TGTGCCAGCAGCTTAGGGGCAGTTCCTAACGAGCAGTACTTC
>TRBJ2-3|.|.|15|TRBV27
CASSKKNWATDTQYF
TGTGCCAGCAGTAAAAAAAACTGGGCGACAGATACGCAGTATTTT
>TRBJ2-7|.|.|12|TRBV7-9
CASSQTDYEQYF
TGTGCCAGCAGCCAGACAGACTACGAGCAGTACTTC
>TRBJ2-2|once|.|14|TRBV9
CASSVYRIPGELFF
TGTGCCAGCAGCGTATACAGGATCCCCGGGGAGCTGTTTTTT
>TRBJ2-7|medium-sized|.|14|TRBV6-1
CASSEGSGETEQYF
TGTGCCAGCAGTGAAGGTTCGGGAGAGACCGAGCAGTACTTC
>TRBJ2-7|.|.|16|TRBV7-9
CASSLSSNPAPYEQYF
TGTGCCAGCAGCTTGTCGAGCAACCCGGCCCCCTACGAGCAGTACTTC
>TRBJ2-7|.|.|13|TRBV2
CARRTEGTYEQYF
TGTGCCAGAAGGACAGAGGGGACCTACGAGCAGTACTTC
>TRBJ2-1|.|.|15|TRBV6-5
CASSYGAPPVSEQFF
TGTGCCAGCAGTTACGGGGCCCCCCCCGTGAGTGAGCAGTTCTTC
>TRBJ2-4|.|.|14|TRBV25-1
CASSEPRGTNIQYF
TGTGCCAGCAGTGAACCTAGAGGCACAAACATTCAGTACTTC
>TRBJ2-7|many|TRBD2|14|TRBV28
CASGGLAAPYEQYF
TGTGCCAGCGGAGGACTAGCGGCCCCCTACGAGCAGTACTTC
>TRBJ1-1|.|TRBD1|15|TRBV5-6
CASSLLPGQGTEAFF
TGTGCCAGCAGCTTGCTGCCGGGACAGGGGACTGAAGCTTTCTTT
>TRBJ2-5|.|.|13|TRBV7-9
CASSLVLRETQYF
TGTGCCAGCAGCTTAGTACTAAGGGAGACCCAGTACTTC
>TRBJ2-7|.|TRBD2|15|TRBV9
CASSVSREDSYEQYF
TGTGCCAGCAGCGTATCCCGGGAGGACTCCTACGAGCAGTACTTC
>TRBJ2-2|once|.|14|TRBV5-6
CASSLSWQVGELFF
TGTGCCAGCAGCTTGTCCTGGCAGGTAGGGGAGCTGTTTTTT
>TRBJ2-1|.|TRBD2|14|TRBV29-1
CSAFSGRSYNEQFF
TGCAGCGCATTTTCCGGGAGGTCCTACAATGAGCAGTTCTTC
>TRBJ2-2|once|.|12|TRBV7-9
CASSLPGRELFF
TGTGCCAGCAGCTTACCGGGAAGGGAGCTGTTTTTT
>TRBJ2-3|.|.|16|TRBV5-6
CASTTEGLGIGDTQYF
TGTGCCAGCACCACGGAGGGGTTGGGGATTGGGGATACGCAGTATTTT
>TRBJ2-7|.|TRBD1|15|TRBV15
CATSGGTGGSGEQYF
TGTGCCACCAGCGGAGGGACAGGGGGCTCGGGCGAGCAGTACTTC
>TRBJ2-7|.|TRBD1|15|TRBV7-9
CASSSEKSRGYEQYF
TGTGCCAGCAGCTCCGAGAAATCCAGGGGGTACGAGCAGTACTTC
>TRBJ2-1|.|.|13|TRBV4-2
CASSKPLYNEQFF
TGTGCCAGCAGCAAGCCCCTTTACAATGAGCAGTTCTTC
>TRBJ2-7|.|TRBD2|19|TRBV5-3
CARSSQGQQTISGSSEQYF
TGTGCCAGATCATCGCAGGGACAACAAACAATTAGCGGGAGTAGCGAGCAGTACTTC
>TRBJ2-7|.|TRBD2|14|TRBV13
CASSLGASGYEQYF
TGTGCCAGCAGCTTAGGAGCTAGCGGATACGAGCAGTACTTC
>TRBJ2-7|.|TRBD2|15|TRBV14
CASSQRLAGANEQYF
TGTGCCAGCAGCCAACGACTAGCGGGAGCGAACGAGCAGTACTTC
>TRBJ2-5|.|.|15|TRBV10-1
CASSENSGVTSTQYF
TGCGCCAGCAGTGAGAATAGCGGTGTCACCTCGACCCAGTACTTC
>TRBJ2-7|.|.|14|TRBV7-6
CASSPTLGSGEQYF
TGTGCCAGCAGCCCTACCCTGGGTAGCGGCGAGCAGTACTTC
>TRBJ1-1|.|.|15|TRBV11-2
CASSLDWAGNTEAFF
TGTGCCAGCAGCTTAGATTGGGCGGGGAACACTGAAGCTTTCTTT
>TRBJ2-3|.|TRBD1|14|TRBV7-9
CASRTGLRSDTQYF
TGTGCCAGCAGGACAGGGTTGAGATCAGATACGCAGTATTTT
>TRBJ1-2|.|TRBD1|17|TRBV4-1
CASSDKSRDRGQNGYTF
TGCGCCAGCAGCGATAAGAGTAGGGACAGGGGGCAGAATGGCTACACCTTC
>TRBJ2-1|.|.|14|TRBV6-5
CASSLSDGNNEQFF
TGTGCCAGCAGCCTTTCTGACGGGAATAATGAGCAGTTCTTC